The source of this T cell receptor beta chain is a study of PD-1 blockade in classical Hodgkin lymphoma. General study results and limits: It was reported that newly diagnosed patients had less baseline TCR diversity than healthy donors.

Stated time point: cycle 4 day 1 (C4D1), after 5 to 7 weeks of nivolumab. Each and every patient relapsed after autologous stem cell transplantation, and patients got differing brentuximab vedotin exposure. The investigators isolated CD8+ T cells from thawed PBMCs using magnetic negative selection. Some clones are missing from TCRdb's copy, which holds only in-frame ones; the method was immunoSEQ multiplex PCR. The sample records roughly 10,000 clones, over 70% being singletons. The CDR3 length is 12 residues. Per the germline V gene, CDR1 is GTSNPN and CDR2 is SVGIG (reference sequence). The V gene end was trimmed by 8 bases and the J gene end by 6 bases; junction bases not matched to a gene: 9. By share, this clone counts as medium-sized. Its antigen is not known.

This material consisted of CD8+ T cells from blood, taken before the fourth cycle of nivolumab. The V gene is TRBV30, the J gene TRBJ1-1; 7 bases agree with TRBD1. The sequence derives from a human donor with classical Hodgkin lymphoma. CDR3 protein: CAVDREDSEAFF. CDR3 DNA: TGTGCCGTCGACAGGGAGGACTCTGAAGCTTTCTTT.